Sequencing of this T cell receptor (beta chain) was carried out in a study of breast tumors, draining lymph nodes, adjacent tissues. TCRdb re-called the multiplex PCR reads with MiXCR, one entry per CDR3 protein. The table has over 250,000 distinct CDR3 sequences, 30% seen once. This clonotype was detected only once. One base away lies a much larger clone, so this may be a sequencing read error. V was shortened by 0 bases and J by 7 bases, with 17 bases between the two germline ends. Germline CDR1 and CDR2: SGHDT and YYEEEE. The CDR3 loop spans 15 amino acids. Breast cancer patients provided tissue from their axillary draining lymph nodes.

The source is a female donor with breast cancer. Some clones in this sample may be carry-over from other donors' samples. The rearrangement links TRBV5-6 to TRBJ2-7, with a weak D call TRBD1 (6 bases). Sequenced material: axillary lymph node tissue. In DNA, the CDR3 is TGTGCCAGCAGCTTGGTGGGGGCAGGGCCGGGTGAGCAGTACTTC. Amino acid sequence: CASSLVGAGPGEQYF.